This T cell receptor beta chain was obtained from a study of T cell repertoires in cytomegalovirus infection. On the study more broadly: Indications of both CMV infection and matching HLA type were provided by public TCR beta signatures. Findings and limits, study-wide: Accumulated public TCR beta family frequency recognized individuals carrying CMV together with the relevant HLA.

There are a few counts of this clonotype. What it binds is unknown. TCRdb ran MiXCR on the reads and lists one entry per CDR3 protein. The repertoire holds more than 400,000 distinct CDR3 sequences, with about a quarter as singletons. V shed 6 bases and J shed 0 bases, with 14 bases lying between them. This CDR3 contains 15 residues. Germline CDR1 reads MNHNS; CDR2 reads SASEGT. The J gene is TRBJ1-1, the V gene TRBV6-1; D is possibly TRBD1 (6 bases). The clonotype originates from a human donor in good health (CMV status not recorded). Some clones in this sample may be carry-over from other donors' samples. Sequencing was done on a sample of PBMCs. This chain's CDR3 is CASSQLQGVNTEAFF. The CDR3 region has the DNA TGTGCCAGCAGCCAATTACAGGGTGTGAACACTGAAGCTTTCTTT.